This T cell receptor (beta chain) originates from a study of cytomegalovirus exposure and HLA in healthy donors. Overall study findings and caveats: Available immune exposure information was restricted to CMV serostatus only. A later analysis showed HLA-associated TCR beta chains outstripping equally common others in clonal expansion. The listing of 150 or so TCR beta chains classed them as cytomegalovirus-associated.

The PCR had 60 Vbeta and 13 Jbeta primers. Repertoires were generated with immunoSEQ multiplex PCR, while TCRdb's copy carries only in-frame clones and drops some. Of 150,000 to 200,000 clones listed, about 80% are singletons. Remarks on this clone: Its antigen is currently unknown.

The sequenced sample was PBMCs. The TCR originated in a woman in her twenties or thirties in good health and CMV-seronegative.

CDR3 DNA: TGTGCCAGTAGCTTAAATTTATGGACAGGGGGCGGTCGGCCCCAGCATTTT. Translation: CASSLNLWTGGGRPQHF. The chain uses TRBV19 and TRBJ1-5; 11 positions agree with TRBD1. CDR3 length equals 17 residues. Germline CDR1 LNHDA, CDR2 SQIVND (reference sequence). V was clipped by 6 bases and J by 9 bases; unmatched bases: 16.